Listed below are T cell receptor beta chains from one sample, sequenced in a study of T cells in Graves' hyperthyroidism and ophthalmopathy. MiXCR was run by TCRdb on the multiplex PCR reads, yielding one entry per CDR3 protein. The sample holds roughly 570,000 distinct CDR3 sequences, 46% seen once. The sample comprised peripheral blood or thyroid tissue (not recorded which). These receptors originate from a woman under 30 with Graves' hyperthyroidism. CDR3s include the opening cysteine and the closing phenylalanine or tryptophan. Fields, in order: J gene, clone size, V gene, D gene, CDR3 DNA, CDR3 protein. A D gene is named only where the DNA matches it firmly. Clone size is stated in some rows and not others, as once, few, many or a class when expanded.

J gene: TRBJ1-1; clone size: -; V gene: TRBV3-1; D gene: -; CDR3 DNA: TGTGCCAGCAGCCAAGACTTCCGAGAGAACGTTGAAGCTTTCTTT; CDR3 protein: CASSQDFRENVEAFF
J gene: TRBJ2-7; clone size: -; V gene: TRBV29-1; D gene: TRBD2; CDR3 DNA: TGCAGCTTAGGGCCGCGGGAGTTCAGCTACGAGCAGTACTTC; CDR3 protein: CSLGPREFSYEQYF
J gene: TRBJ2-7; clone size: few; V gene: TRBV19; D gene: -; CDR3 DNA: TGTGCCAGTACCGAGCAGTACTTC; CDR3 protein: CASTEQYF
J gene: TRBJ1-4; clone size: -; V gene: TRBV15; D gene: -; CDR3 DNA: TGTGCCACCAGCAGCTTGGGTGGCACTAATGAAAAACTGTTTTTT; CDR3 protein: CATSSLGGTNEKLFF
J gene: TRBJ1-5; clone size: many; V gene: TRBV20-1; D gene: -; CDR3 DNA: TGCAGTGCTGGGGGGACGTATAGCAATCAGCCCCAGCATTTT; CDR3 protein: CSAGGTYSNQPQHF
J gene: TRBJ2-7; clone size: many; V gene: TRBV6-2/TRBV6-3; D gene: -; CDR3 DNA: TGTGCCAGCGAGTTAGGACCCCTGTTCGAGCAGTACTTC; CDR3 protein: CASELGPLFEQYF
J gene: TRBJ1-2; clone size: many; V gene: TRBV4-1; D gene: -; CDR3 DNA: TGCGCCAGCAGCCGGGCAGGGCTTGATGGCTACACCTTC; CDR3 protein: CASSRAGLDGYTF
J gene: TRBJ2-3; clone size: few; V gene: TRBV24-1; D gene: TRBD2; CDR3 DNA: TGTGCCACCAGTGATTTAAGGACTAGCGGGAAAGTCCCAGATACGCAGTATTTT; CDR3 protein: CATSDLRTSGKVPDTQYF
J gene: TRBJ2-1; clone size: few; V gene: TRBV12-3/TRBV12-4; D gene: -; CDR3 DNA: TGTGCCAGCAACCGCGGCGGAGATGAGCAGTTCTTC; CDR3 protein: CASNRGGDEQFF
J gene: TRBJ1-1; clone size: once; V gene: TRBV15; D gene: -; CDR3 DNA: TGTGCCACCAGCAGGATCTCTCAGGCCTTAAAGGGGACAATGAACACTGAAGCTTTCTTT; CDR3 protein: CATSRISQALKGTMNTEAFF
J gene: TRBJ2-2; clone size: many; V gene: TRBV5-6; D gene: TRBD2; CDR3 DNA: TGTGCCATGAAGACTAGCGGGTTTCACACCGGGGAGCTGTTTTTT; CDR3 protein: CAMKTSGFHTGELFF
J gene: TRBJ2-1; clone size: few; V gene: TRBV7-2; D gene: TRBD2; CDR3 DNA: TGTGCCAGCAGCTTCCCTAGCGGGAGGGCCGACAATGAGCAGTTCTTC; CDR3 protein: CASSFPSGRADNEQFF
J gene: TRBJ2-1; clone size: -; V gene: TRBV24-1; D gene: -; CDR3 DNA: TGTGCCACCAGTGATCCAGGGTTAGAGCAGTTCTTC; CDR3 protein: CATSDPGLEQFF
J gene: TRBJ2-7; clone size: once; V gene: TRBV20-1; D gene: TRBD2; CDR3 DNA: TGCAGTGCCAGCAGCCAAGGGACTAGCGCCGAGCAGTACTTC; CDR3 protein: CSASSQGTSAEQYF
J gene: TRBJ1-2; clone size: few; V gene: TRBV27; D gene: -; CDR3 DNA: TGTGCCAGCAGTTTAGTAGGGGTGGGCTATGGCTACACCTTC; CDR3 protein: CASSLVGVGYGYTF
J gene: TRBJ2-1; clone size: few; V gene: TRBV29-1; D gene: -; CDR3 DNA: TGCAGCGTATGGAAAGGGGCCCTCCACGGTGAGCAGTTCTTC; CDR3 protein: CSVWKGALHGEQFF
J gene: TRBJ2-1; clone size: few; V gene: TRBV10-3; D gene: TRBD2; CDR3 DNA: TGTGCCATCCTGCCCGGGACTAGCGGGATGGAGCAGTTCTTC; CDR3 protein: CAILPGTSGMEQFF
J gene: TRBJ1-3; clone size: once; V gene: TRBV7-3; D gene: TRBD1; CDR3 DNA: TGTGCCAGCAGCTTAATCGGCGGGACAGGGCGCACCATATATTTT; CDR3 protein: CASSLIGGTGRTIYF
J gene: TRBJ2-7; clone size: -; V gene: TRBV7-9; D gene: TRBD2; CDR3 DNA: TGTGCCGGCAGTCTAGCGGCGTACTACGAGCAGTACTTC; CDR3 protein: CAGSLAAYYEQYF
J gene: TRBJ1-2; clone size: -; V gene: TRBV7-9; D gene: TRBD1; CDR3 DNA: TGTGCCAGCAGCCAAGCTCCAGCAGGGACAGGTGGCTACACCTTC; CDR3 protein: CASSQAPAGTGGYTF
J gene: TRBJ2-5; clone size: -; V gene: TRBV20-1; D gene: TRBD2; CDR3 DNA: TGCAGTGCTAACTTCGCGGGAGGGCGCCTGTACTTC; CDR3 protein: CSANFAGGRLYF
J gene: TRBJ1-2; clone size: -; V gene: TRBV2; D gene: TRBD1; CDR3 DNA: TGTGCCAGCAGGTCGGGACAGGGAACTAACTATGGCTACACCTTC; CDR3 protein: CASRSGQGTNYGYTF
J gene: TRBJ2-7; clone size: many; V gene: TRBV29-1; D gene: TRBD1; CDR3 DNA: TGCAGCGTAGAGCCGGGACAGGGCTACGAGCAGTACTTC; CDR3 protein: CSVEPGQGYEQYF
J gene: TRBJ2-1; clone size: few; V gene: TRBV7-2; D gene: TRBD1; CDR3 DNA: TGTGCCAGCAGCCCCAGCCCCGGGACAGGGGGACCTTACAATGAGCAGTTCTTC; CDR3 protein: CASSPSPGTGGPYNEQFF
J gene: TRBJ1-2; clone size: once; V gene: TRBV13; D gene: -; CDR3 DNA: TGTGCCAGCAGCTATAGCGGGAGGGACTCCGGGTTAGGCTACACCTTC; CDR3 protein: CASSYSGRDSGLGYTF
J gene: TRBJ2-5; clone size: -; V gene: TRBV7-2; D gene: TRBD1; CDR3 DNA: TGTGCCAGCAGCTTTCGTCCTGGACAGGGGGACAGAAAGAGCGAGACCCAGTACTTC; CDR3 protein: CASSFRPGQGDRKSETQYF
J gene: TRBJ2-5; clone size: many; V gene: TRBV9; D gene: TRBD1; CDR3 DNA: TGTGCCAGCAGCGTGGGACAGGGGCCGAGGGAGACCCAGTACTTC; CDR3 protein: CASSVGQGPRETQYF
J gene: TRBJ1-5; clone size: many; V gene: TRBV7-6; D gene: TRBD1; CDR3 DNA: TGTGCCAGCAGCTTCGGTCAGGGGGCCGGTCAGCCCCAGCATTTT; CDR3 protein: CASSFGQGAGQPQHF
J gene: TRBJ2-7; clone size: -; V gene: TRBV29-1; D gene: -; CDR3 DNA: TGCAGCGTAAGGACGGCCACCTACGAGCAGTACTTC; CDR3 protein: CSVRTATYEQYF
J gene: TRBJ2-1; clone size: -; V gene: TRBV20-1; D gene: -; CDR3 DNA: TGCAGTGCTGACTATAGCGTAGAAGATCGGGATGAGCAGTTCTTC; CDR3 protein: CSADYSVEDRDEQFF
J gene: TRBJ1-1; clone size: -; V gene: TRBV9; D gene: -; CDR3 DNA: TGTGCCAGCAGCGTAGGGGGCTTTCCGAACACTGAAGCTTTCTTT; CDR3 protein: CASSVGGFPNTEAFF
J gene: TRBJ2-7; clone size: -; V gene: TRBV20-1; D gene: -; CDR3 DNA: TGCAGTGCCCGGGGACTGATCTCCTACGAGCAGTACTTC; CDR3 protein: CSARGLISYEQYF
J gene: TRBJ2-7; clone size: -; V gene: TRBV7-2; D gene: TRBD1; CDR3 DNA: TGTGCCAGCAGCTTAGCTGGGACAGGGGGCTCCTACGAGCAGTACTTC; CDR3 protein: CASSLAGTGGSYEQYF
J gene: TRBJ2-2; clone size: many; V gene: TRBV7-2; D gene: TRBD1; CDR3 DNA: TGTGCCAGCAGCTCCCGGGACAGAACCGGGGAGCTGTTTTTT; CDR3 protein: CASSSRDRTGELFF
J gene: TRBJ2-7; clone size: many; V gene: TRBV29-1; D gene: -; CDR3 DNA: TGCAGCGTTGAAGGTCCAAATGCAGGGAACACCTACGAGCAGTACTTC; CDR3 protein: CSVEGPNAGNTYEQYF
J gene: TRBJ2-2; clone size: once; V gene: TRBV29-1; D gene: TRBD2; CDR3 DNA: TGCAGCGTTGACGGGACTAGCGGGTGGGAGCTGTTTTTT; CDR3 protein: CSVDGTSGWELFF
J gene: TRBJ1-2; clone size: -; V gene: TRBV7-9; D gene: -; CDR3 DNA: TGTGCCAGCAGCTTATCTGGCACTGAAGTCTATGGCTACACCTTC; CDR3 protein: CASSLSGTEVYGYTF
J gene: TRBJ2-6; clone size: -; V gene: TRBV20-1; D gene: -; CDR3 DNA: TGCAGTGCTAGCCGTATGGGCTCTGGGGCCAACGTCCTGACTTTC; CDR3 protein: CSASRMGSGANVLTF
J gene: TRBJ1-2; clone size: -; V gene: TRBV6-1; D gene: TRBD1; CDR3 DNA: TGTGCCAGCAGGCCGGACAGGGTGGGCTACTACACCTTC; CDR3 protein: CASRPDRVGYYTF
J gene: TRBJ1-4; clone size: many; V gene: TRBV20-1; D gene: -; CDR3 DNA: TGCAGTGCTTCCCGACCCGCTCTTAATGAAAAACTGTTTTTT; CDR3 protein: CSASRPALNEKLFF